Each of the 22 T cell receptor beta chains below was sequenced from the same sample in a study of PD-1 blockade in classical Hodgkin lymphoma. With no exception, relapse followed autologous stem cell transplantation in all patients, and brentuximab vedotin exposure varied. This table comes from immunoSEQ multiplex PCR, and its TCRdb copy is limited to in-frame clones, with some not included. The table lists 20,000 to 25,000 clones, 68% of them singletons. The source was peripheral blood mononuclear cells (PBMCs), collected at baseline. These receptor sequences come from a human donor with classical Hodgkin lymphoma.

This clone was counted a few times. V usage is TRBV5-1 and J usage is TRBJ2-5, with D possibly matching TRBD1 (5 bases). Germline V CDR1 and CDR2: SGHRS, YFSETQ. This CDR3 has 14 amino acids. Trimming took 2 bases from V and 1 from J, leaving 9 bases between them. In nucleotides, the CDR3 is TGCGCCAGCAGCTTTGGCAGGGCCCAAGAGACCCAGTACTTC. Translating gives CASSFGRAQETQYF.

This clone came up once. This chain uses TRBV7-2 with TRBJ2-7; 7 bases map to TRBD1. Germline trimming cut 6 bases from V and 4 bases from J; bases unmatched to any gene: 9. Germline lookup yields CDR1 SGHTA and CDR2 FQGNSA. The CDR3 runs 14 residues. The DNA of the CDR3 is TGTGCCAGCAGTCGACAGGGCACCACTTACGAGCAGTACTTC. Its translation: CASSRQGTTYEQYF.

The J gene is TRBJ1-1, the V gene TRBV28, with 8 bases identical to TRBD1. CDR3 size: 16 residues. J lost 1 base, V lost 4 bases, and 8 bases had no gene match. CDR1 is MDHEN, CDR2 SYDVKM, per germline. In DNA, the CDR3 is TGTGCCAGCAGTTCCCCTCCCGGGACAGGGAACACTGAAGCTTTCTTT. Residues: CASSSPPGTGNTEAFF.

This rearrangement joins TRBV10-3 to TRBJ1-2; weak D call: TRBD1 (6 bases). V gave up 8 bases and J gave up 4 bases, with 14 bases separating them. Germline lookup yields CDR1 ENHRY and CDR2 SYGVKD. The CDR3 has 13 residues. CDR3 protein: CAIFGGGGYGYTF. CDR3 nucleotides: TGTGCCATCTTTGGGGGGGGCGGCTATGGCTACACCTTC.

The V call is TRBV16, the J call TRBJ1-5; D unresolved. The V gene lost 8 bases and the J gene lost 2 bases, with 22 bases spanning the gap. The CDR3 length is 17 residues. Germline V lookup: CDR1 KGHSY, CDR2 FQNENV. For the CDR3, the DNA is TGTGCCAGCGCTCCTCCCTCCCTTGGTAGCGGCAATCAGCCCCAGCATTTT. It encodes CASAPPSLGSGNQPQHF.

The V gene is TRBV4-3, the J gene TRBJ2-1, with 9 bases fitting TRBD2. After removal of 0 bases from V and 7 bases from J, the junction contained 7 bases not matched to a gene. The CDR3 extends over 16 amino acids. Germline V lookup: CDR1 LGHNA, CDR2 YSLEER. The CDR3 DNA follows: TGCGCCAGCAGCCAAGATCGCGGGGGGGGTAGGAATGAGCAGTTCTTC. As protein: CASSQDRGGGRNEQFF.

The DNA of the CDR3 is TGTGCCAGCAGTTCAACCGGGACAGTCTACGAGCAGTACTTC. Its protein is CASSSTGTVYEQYF. The rearrangement uses TRBV28 and TRBJ2-7; 7 nucleotides agree with TRBD1. Germline V gives CDR1 MDHEN, CDR2 SYDVKM. The J segment lost 3 bases and the V segment lost 4 bases, leaving 6 bases of the junction unmatched. The CDR3 totals 14 residues.

In the case of this clone: The junction does not match germline at one end; this may be a read error. This chain uses TRBV5-1 with TRBJ1-2; D not certain. Germline values: CDR1 SGHRS, CDR2 YFSETQ. The CDR3 is made up of 15 amino acids. The CDR3: CASSLDARQHNGYTF. The CDR3, as DNA: TGTGCCAGCAGCTTGGATGCGCGTCAACACAATGGCTACACCTTC.

V gene TRBV6-6 combines with J gene TRBJ1-4; D not certain. The CDR3 is 15 amino acids. Looked up from germline, CDR1 is MNHNY and CDR2 is SVGAGI (reference sequence). Trimming removed 4 bases from V and 8 bases from J, with 17 bases in between. The CDR3, as DNA: TGTGCCAGCAGTTGGAGCCCGCTCAGAGGCGAAAAACTGTTTTTT. This gives the protein CASSWSPLRGEKLFF.

This chain links TRBV6-6 with TRBJ1-4; D is unresolved. CDR1 is MNHNY, CDR2 SVGAGI, per germline (reference sequence). The CDR3 sequence is 11 residues long. V lost 6 bases and J lost 8, with 7 bases in between. CDR3 region: CASSGREKLFF. Written as DNA, the CDR3 is TGTGCCAGCAGCGGACGCGAAAAACTGTTTTTT.

CDR3 amino acids: CAWSESSNQPQHF. CDR3 sequence (DNA): TGTGCCTGGAGTGAAAGTAGCAATCAGCCCCAGCATTTT. The chain is built from TRBV30 and TRBJ1-5, with D uncertain. Trimming removed 1 base at V and 0 bases at J, with 4 bases between. The CDR3 spans 13 residues. Per the germline V gene, CDR1 is GTSNPN and CDR2 is SVGIG (reference sequence). Combining the CDR3 with reference TRBV30 and TRBJ1-5 gives the whole variable domain SQTIHQWPATLVQPVGSPLSLECTVEGTSNPNLYWYRQAAGRGLQLLFYSVGIGQISSEVPQNLSASRPQDRQFILSSKKLLLSDSGFYLCAWSESSNQPQHFGDGTRLSIL.

The chain links TRBV28 to TRBJ2-3; the D is unclear. The CDR3 length is 12 residues. Per the germline V gene, CDR1 is MDHEN and CDR2 is SYDVKM. Trimming pared 3 bases from V and 4 bases from J, leaving 5 bases between. The CDR3 DNA follows: TGTGCCAGCAGTTTTGGCCCAGATACGCAGTATTTT. Protein sequence: CASSFGPDTQYF.

J is TRBJ2-7 and V is TRBV5-8; 11 nucleotides align to TRBD2. CDR3 length: 15 residues. V gave up 5 bases and J gave up 5 bases; unmatched junction bases: 9. The V gene's germline CDR1 is SGHTS and CDR2 YDEGEE. CDR3 residues: CASRRLAGGPDEQYF. CDR3 DNA sequence: TGTGCCAGCAGACGGTTAGCGGGAGGGCCTGACGAGCAGTACTTC.

This rearrangement joins TRBV5-8 to TRBJ2-2, with 8 bases lining up with TRBD2. V was pared by 3 bases and J by 5 bases, with 9 bases of the junction left unmatched. This CDR3 spans 16 amino acids. Per the germline V gene, CDR1 is SGHTS and CDR2 is YDEGEE. CDR3: CASSSRGSGGTGELFF. For the CDR3, the DNA is TGTGCCAGCAGCTCCCGAGGAAGCGGGGGAACCGGGGAGCTGTTTTTT.

The V and J genes are TRBV5-6 and TRBJ2-7; a weak D match, TRBD1 (5 bases). CDR1 and CDR2 from the germline V gene are SGHDT and YYEEEE. There are 16 residues in the CDR3. The V and J ends lost 0 bases and 0 bases respectively, with 13 bases between them. The CDR3 bases are TGTGCCAGCAGCTTGGCCATTTGGGGCGGCTCCTACGAGCAGTACTTC. It yields the protein CASSLAIWGGSYEQYF.

This clone has more than one count but fewer than ten. The rearrangement links TRBV19 to TRBJ2-3, with D unclear. Germline V gene lookup returns CDR1 LNHDA and CDR2 SQIVND (reference sequence). Trimming removed 3 bases at V and 4 bases at J, with 8 bases between. The CDR3 has 13 amino acids. In DNA form, the CDR3 reads TGTGCCAGTAGTATTGCCCCAGCAGATACGCAGTATTTT. This translates into CASSIAPADTQYF.

The J gene is TRBJ1-2, the V gene TRBV7-9, with TRBD1 identical over 10 bases. In germline, CDR1 is SEHNR, CDR2 FQNEAQ (reference sequence). CDR3 length equals 14 residues. With V trimmed by 4 bases and J by 4 bases, 3 bases remained unmatched. This CDR3 is CASSSTGGLYGYTF. In DNA, the CDR3 is TGTGCCAGCAGCTCGACAGGGGGCCTCTATGGCTACACCTTC.

The chain couples TRBV28 to TRBJ2-2; weak D call: TRBD2 (5 bases). Germline loops: CDR1 MDHEN, CDR2 SYDVKM. V lost 7 bases to trimming and J lost 8 bases, with 14 bases between them. The CDR3 sequence is 13 residues long. In nucleotides, the CDR3 is TGTGCCAGCACCGTAGCTTTAGCGGGGGAGCTGTTTTTT. It specifies CASTVALAGELFF.

This chain links TRBV7-2 with TRBJ2-3; perhaps TRBD2 as D (6 bases). The CDR3 loop spans 12 amino acids. Germline assignment: CDR1 SGHTA and CDR2 FQGNSA. V lost 3 bases and J lost 10, with 11 bases in between. In DNA, the CDR3 is TGTGCCAGCAGCTTCACTAGCTTGGCGCAGTATTTT. Translated, it gives CASSFTSLAQYF. The variable domain in full, completed from reference TRBV7-2 and TRBJ2-3, reads GAGVSQSPSNKVTEKGKDVELRCDPISGHTALYWYRQSLGQGLEFLIYFQGNSAPDKSGLPSDRFSAERTGGSVSTLTIQRTQQEDSAVYLCASSFTSLAQYFGPGTRLTVL.

The V gene is TRBV5-5, the J gene TRBJ1-3; no reliable D call. V was clipped by 0 bases and J by 4 bases, with 5 bases between them. CDR3 length: 13 amino acids. Looked up from germline, CDR1 is SGHKS and CDR2 is YYEKEE (reference sequence). The DNA of the CDR3 is TGTGCCAGCAGCTTGGTCGGGGGAAACACCATATATTTT. Residues: CASSLVGGNTIYF.

This chain connects TRBV6-5 to TRBJ1-2; 7 nucleotides line up with TRBD1. The CDR3 spans 14 residues. Germline loops: CDR1 MNHEY, CDR2 SVGAGI. Trimming took 0 bases from V and 8 from J; bases not matched to a gene: 6. CDR3 DNA sequence: TGTGCCAGCAGTTACTCAGGTCAGGGGGAGGGCTACACCTTC. This encodes CASSYSGQGEGYTF.

The chain has TRBV30 and TRBJ1-3; D unclear. The germline CDR1 and CDR2 sequences are GTSNPN and SVGIG (reference sequence). V was trimmed by 2 bases and J by 3 bases, leaving 11 bases between them. The CDR3 covers 14 residues. The DNA of the CDR3 is TGTGCCTGGAGTAAGGACTCTCATGGAAACACCATATATTTT. Translating gives CAWSKDSHGNTIYF.